This is a list of T cell receptor beta chains from one sample in a study of identical twins. MiXCR, applied by TCRdb to the 5' RACE reads, yields one record per CDR3 protein. The sample records roughly 720,000 distinct CDR3 sequences, roughly 20% being singletons. These data also formed part of another study, on T cells expressing NK-cell markers.

The sequenced sample was PBMCs. The source is a woman aged 18-30 years in good health. The CDR3 runs from the conserved cysteine through the conserved F or W. A D gene is named only where the DNA matches it firmly. Clone sizes are given selectively: once, few, many, or a class where the clone is expanded.

cdr3_aa cdr3_nt j_call d_call clone_size v_call
CAISDPGQGDNEQYF TGTGCCATCAGTGATCCGGGACAGGGGGACAACGAGCAGTACTTC TRBJ2-7 TRBD1 NA TRBV10-3
CASRRRNSYEQYF TGTGCCAGCAGAAGGCGGAACTCCTACGAGCAGTACTTC TRBJ2-7 NA few TRBV6-1
CSAFSGTYNEQFF TGCAGTGCTTTTAGCGGAACCTACAATGAGCAGTTCTTC TRBJ2-1 NA few TRBV20-1
CASSQAAGGPTGNYEQYF TGTGCCAGCAGCCAAGCAGCGGGAGGGCCCACCGGGAACTACGAGCAGTACTTC TRBJ2-7 TRBD2 few TRBV6-2/TRBV6-3
CSARKWDQLGDTQYF TGCAGTGCGAGGAAGTGGGACCAATTGGGAGATACGCAGTATTTT TRBJ2-3 NA few TRBV20-1
CSARDLGRRETQYF TGCAGTGCTAGAGATCTCGGCAGAAGAGAGACCCAGTACTTC TRBJ2-5 NA NA TRBV20-1
CSGYGGPDTGELFF TGCAGCGGTTACGGGGGCCCGGACACCGGGGAGCTGTTTTTT TRBJ2-2 NA NA TRBV29-1
CASRHRDRLLPGQETQYF TGTGCCAGCAGACACCGGGACAGGTTACTCCCTGGGCAAGAGACCCAGTACTTC TRBJ2-5 TRBD1 NA TRBV6-1
CASSLGGSTGKDGYTF TGTGCCAGCAGCTTGGGCGGGAGTACAGGGAAAGATGGCTACACCTTC TRBJ1-2 NA few TRBV5-6
CASRQDANTEAFF TGTGCCAGCCGTCAGGACGCGAACACTGAAGCTTTCTTT TRBJ1-1 NA NA TRBV2
CASSLGRASYEQYF TGTGCCAGCAGCTTAGGACGCGCCTCCTACGAGCAGTACTTC TRBJ2-7 NA few TRBV27
CASSLTQGSNQPQHF TGTGCCAGCAGTCTAACTCAGGGTAGCAATCAGCCCCAGCATTTT TRBJ1-5 NA NA TRBV12-3/TRBV12-4
CASSPLLPEGMTGANVLTF TGTGCCAGCAGCCCTCTGTTACCGGAGGGGATGACTGGGGCCAACGTCCTGACTTTC TRBJ2-6 NA few TRBV11-2
CATSTTGAKLFF TGTGCCACCAGCACCACAGGGGCAAAACTGTTTTTT TRBJ1-4 TRBD1 NA TRBV15